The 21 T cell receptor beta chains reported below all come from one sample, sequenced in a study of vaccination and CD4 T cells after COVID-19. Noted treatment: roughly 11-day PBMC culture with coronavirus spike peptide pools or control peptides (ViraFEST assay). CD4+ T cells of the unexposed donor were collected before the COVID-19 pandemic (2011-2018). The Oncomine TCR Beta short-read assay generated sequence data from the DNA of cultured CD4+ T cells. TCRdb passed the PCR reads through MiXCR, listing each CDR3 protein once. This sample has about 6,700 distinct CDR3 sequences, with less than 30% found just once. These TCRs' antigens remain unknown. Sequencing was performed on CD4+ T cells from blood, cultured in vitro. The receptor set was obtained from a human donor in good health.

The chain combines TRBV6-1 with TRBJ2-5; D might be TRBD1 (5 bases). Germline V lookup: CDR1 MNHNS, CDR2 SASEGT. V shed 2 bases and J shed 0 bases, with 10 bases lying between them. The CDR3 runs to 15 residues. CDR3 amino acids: CASSEFVGHQETQYF. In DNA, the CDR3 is TGTGCCAGCAGTGAATTCGTGGGGCACCAAGAGACCCAGTACTTC.

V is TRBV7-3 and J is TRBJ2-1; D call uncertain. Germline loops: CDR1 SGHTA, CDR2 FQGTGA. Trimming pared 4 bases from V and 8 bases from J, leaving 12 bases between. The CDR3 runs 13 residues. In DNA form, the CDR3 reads TGTGCCAGCAGCTCCCAGCAACGCCATGAGCAGTTCTTC. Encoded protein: CASSSQQRHEQFF.

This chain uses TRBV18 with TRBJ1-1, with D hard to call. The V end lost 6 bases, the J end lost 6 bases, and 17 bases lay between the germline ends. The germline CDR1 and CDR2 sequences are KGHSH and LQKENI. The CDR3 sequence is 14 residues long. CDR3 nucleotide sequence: TGTGCCAGCTCCCGATCCCAACAGACCTCTGAAGCTTTCTTT. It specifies CASSRSQQTSEAFF.

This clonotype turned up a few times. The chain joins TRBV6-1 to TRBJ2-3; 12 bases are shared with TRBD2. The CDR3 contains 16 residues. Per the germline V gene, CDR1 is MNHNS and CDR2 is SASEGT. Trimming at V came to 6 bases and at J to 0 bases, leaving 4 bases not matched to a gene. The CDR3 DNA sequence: TGTGCCAGCAGATTTACTAGCGGGGGGAGCACAGATACGCAGTATTTT. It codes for CASRFTSGGSTDTQYF.

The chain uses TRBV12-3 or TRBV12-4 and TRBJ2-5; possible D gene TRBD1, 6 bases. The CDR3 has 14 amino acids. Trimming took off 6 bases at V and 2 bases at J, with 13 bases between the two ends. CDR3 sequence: CASRPGTLQETQYF. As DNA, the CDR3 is TGTGCCAGCAGGCCCGGGACACTACAAGAGACCCAGTACTTC.

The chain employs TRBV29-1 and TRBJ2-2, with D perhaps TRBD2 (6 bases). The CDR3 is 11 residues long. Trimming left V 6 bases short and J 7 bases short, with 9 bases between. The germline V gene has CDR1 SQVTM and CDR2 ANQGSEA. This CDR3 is CSVREFGELFF. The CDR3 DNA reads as TGCAGCGTACGGGAGTTCGGGGAGCTGTTTTTT.

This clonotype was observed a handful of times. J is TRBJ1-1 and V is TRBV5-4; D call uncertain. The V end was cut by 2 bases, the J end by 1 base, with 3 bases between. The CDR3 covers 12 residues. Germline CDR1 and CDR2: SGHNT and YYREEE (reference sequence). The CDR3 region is CASSLTNTEAFF. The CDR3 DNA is TGTGCCAGCAGCTTAACGAACACTGAAGCTTTCTTT.

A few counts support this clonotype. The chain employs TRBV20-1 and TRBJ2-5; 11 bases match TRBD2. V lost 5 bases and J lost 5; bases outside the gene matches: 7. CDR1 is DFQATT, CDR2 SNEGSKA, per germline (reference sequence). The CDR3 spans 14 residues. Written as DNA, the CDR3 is TGCAGTGCTCACCTAGCGGGGGGCCGGGAGACCCAGTACTTC. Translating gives CSAHLAGGRETQYF.

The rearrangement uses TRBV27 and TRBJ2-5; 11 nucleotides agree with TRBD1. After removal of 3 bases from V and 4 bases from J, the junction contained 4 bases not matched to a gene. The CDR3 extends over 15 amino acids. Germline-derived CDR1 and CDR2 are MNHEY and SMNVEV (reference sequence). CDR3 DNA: TGTGCCAGCAGTTTCAGGACAGGGGGCAGAGAGACCCAGTACTTC. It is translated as CASSFRTGGRETQYF.

CDR3: CASSFPGVTDTQYF. The CDR3 DNA follows: TGTGCCAGCAGTTTCCCCGGGGTAACAGATACGCAGTATTTT. This chain links TRBV12-3 or TRBV12-4 with TRBJ2-3, with D maybe TRBD2 (5 bases). CDR3 length equals 14 residues. Trimming left V 3 bases short and J 3 bases short, with 10 bases between.

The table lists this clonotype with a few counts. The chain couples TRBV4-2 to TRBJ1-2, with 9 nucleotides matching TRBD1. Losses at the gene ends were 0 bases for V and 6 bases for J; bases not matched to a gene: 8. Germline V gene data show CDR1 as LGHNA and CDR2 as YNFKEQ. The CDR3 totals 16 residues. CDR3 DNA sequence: TGTGCCAGCAGCCAAGATAAGTTGGACAGGGGTAATGGCTACACCTTC. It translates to CASSQDKLDRGNGYTF.

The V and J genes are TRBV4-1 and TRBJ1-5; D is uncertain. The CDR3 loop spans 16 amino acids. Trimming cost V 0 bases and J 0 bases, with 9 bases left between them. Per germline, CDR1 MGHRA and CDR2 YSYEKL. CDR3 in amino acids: CASSQEVALSNQPQHF. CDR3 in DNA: TGCGCCAGCAGCCAAGAGGTTGCACTTAGCAATCAGCCCCAGCATTTT.

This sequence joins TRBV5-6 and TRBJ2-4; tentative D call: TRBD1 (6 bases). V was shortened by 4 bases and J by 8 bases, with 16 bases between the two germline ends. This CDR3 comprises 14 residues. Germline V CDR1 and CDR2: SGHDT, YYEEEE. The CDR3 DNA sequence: TGTGCCAGCAGCCCCAAAACAGGGTCCGACATTCAGTACTTC. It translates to CASSPKTGSDIQYF.

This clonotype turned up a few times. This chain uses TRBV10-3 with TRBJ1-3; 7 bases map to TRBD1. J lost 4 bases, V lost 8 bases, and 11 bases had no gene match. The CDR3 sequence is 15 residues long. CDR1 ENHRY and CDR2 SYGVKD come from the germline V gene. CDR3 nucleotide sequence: TGTGCCATCTCCCCCACAGGGGCTCAAGGAAACACCATATATTTT. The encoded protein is CAISPTGAQGNTIYF.

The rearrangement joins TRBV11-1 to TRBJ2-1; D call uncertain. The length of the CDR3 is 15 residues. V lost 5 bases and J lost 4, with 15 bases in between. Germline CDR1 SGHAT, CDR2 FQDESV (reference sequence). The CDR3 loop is CASSPQDHPYNEQFF. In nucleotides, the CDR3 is TGTGCCAGCAGCCCCCAAGACCACCCGTACAATGAGCAGTTCTTC. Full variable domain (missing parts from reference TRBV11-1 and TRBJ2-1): EAEVAQSPRYKITEKSQAVAFWCDPISGHATLYWYRQILGQGPELLVQFQDESVVDDSQLPKDRFSAERLKGVDSTLKIQPAELGDSAMYLCASSPQDHPYNEQFFGPGTRLTVL.

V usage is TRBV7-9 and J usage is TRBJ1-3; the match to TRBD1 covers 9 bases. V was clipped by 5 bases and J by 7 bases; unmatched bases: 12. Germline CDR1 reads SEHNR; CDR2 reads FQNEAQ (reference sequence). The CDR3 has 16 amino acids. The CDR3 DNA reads TGTGCCAGCAGCGTCACCGGGACAGGGATCGGGAACACCATATATTTT. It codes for CASSVTGTGIGNTIYF.

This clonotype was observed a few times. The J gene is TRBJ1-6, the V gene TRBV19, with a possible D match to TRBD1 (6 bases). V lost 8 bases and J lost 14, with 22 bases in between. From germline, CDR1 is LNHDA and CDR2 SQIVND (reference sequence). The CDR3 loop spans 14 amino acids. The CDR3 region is CASRSGTSVLSLHF. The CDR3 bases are TGTGCCAGTCGCTCCGGGACATCCGTTCTGTCCCTCCACTTT.

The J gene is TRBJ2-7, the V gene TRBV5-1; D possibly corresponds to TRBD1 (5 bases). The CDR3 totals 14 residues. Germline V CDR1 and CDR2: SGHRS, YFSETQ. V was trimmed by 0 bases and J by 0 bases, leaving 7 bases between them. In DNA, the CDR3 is TGCGCCAGCAGCTTGGCGGACAACTCCTACGAGCAGTACTTC. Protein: CASSLADNSYEQYF. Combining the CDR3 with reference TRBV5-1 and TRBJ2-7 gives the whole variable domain KAGVTQTPRYLIKTRGQQVTLSCSPISGHRSVSWYQQTPGQGLQFLFEYFSETQRNKGNFPGRFSGRQFSNSRSEMNVSTLELGDSALYLCASSLADNSYEQYFGPGTRLTVT.

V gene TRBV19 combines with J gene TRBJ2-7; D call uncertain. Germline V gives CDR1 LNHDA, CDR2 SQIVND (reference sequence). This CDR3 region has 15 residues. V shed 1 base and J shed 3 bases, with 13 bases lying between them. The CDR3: CASSIAPLSNYEQYF. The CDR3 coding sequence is TGTGCCAGTAGTATAGCCCCCCTATCGAACTACGAGCAGTACTTC. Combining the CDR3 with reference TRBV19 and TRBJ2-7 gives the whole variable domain DGGITQSPKYLFRKEGQNVTLSCEQNLNHDAMYWYRQDPGQGLRLIYYSQIVNDFQKGDIAEGYSVSREKKESFPLTVTSAQKNPTAFYLCASSIAPLSNYEQYFGPGTRLTVT.

In DNA form, the CDR3 reads TGTGCCACCGAAGGAGGACAACCCTACGAGCAGTACTTC. It specifies CATEGGQPYEQYF. The J gene is TRBJ2-7, the V gene TRBV27, with D possibly called TRBD1 or TRBD2 (5 bases each). Per the germline V gene, CDR1 is MNHEY and CDR2 is SMNVEV (reference sequence). Deletions cut 10 bases from V and 2 bases from J, with 15 bases between. The CDR3 totals 13 residues.

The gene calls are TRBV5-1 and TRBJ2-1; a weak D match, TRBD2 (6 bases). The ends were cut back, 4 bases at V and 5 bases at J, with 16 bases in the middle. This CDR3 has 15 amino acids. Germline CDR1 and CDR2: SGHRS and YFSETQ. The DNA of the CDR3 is TGCGCCAGCAGCGTACCGGGACTGACGGACAATGAGCAGTTCTTC. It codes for CASSVPGLTDNEQFF.